One T cell receptor (beta chain) is described in this entry. This clonotype occurred many times. Its antigen remains unidentified. No base-level quality is on record; no much larger clone is a single base apart. The data derive from a study of glioma-infiltrating T cells (TCRdb year 2016). Describing the broader study: The study sequenced TCR alpha- and beta-chain repertoires from glioma tissue, from non-neoplastic brain tissue and from matched peripheral blood mononuclear cells. Three low-grade glioma patients, seven to nine primary glioblastoma patients, and three non-glioma patients who contributed non-neoplastic brain tissue made up the paired cohort. To measure divergence between tissue and blood T-cell populations, each tissue-infiltrating repertoire was compared with the peripheral blood repertoire of the same patient. Broad study findings and their caveats: Tissue and blood shared very few CDR3 sequences, a result attributed to high CDR3 diversity and limited sampling. VJ-independent divergence between tissue and blood was below expectation in non-neoplastic patients but above expectation in all gliomas, especially low-grade gliomas. Group comparisons rested on small numbers: three non-neoplastic, three low-grade glioma and roughly eight glioblastoma patients.

TCR alpha and beta CDR3 regions were amplified with the iRepertoire nested amplicon-rescue multiplex PCR (arm-PCR) platform from RNA. One-step reverse transcription and amplification used about 90-400 ng of tissue mRNA or PBMC total RNA as input. Following bead purification, Illumina adapters were added through a secondary multiplex PCR, and the libraries were then gel-purified between 200 and 400 bp. Internal 6-nucleotide barcodes were carried by the libraries and were used for demultiplexing. The libraries were sequenced on an Illumina MiSeq using 2x220 or 2x250 nucleotide paired-end reads. Processing in the source paper ran as follows. FLASH 1.2.11 was used to merge paired reads, and BWA-MEM then aligned the reads to the GRCh37 human genome before TRA and TRB reads were extracted. An IMGT-derived reference of cassette sequences and CDR3 motifs, with pseudogenes included, was used for V and J assignment. Reads were translated in three frames, and productive CDR3s were defined as those with a C...FGXG motif and no stop codons. Clonotypes were defined as unique combinations of V-J cassette pair and CDR3 amino acid sequence. Hamming distance filtering was applied to reads, with thresholds set by the sequence error rate of each sample in mapped regions. The raw public data were reprocessed by TCRdb itself: fastp quality trimming at Q25, MiXCR clonotype calling, in-frame beta chains only. Under each unique CDR3 protein, matching rows form one entry showing the most common genes and DNA. TCRdb's processing, not the authors', yielded these V and J calls. Present in this sample are 150,000 to 200,000 distinct CDR3 sequences, 43% of which were seen just once. Of the sample, 5% to 5.5% falls within the top ten clones.

The source is a human donor with low-grade glioma or glioblastoma, undergoing nonglioma brain surgery, or in good health (not recorded which). Material: glioma tissue, nonneoplastic brain tissue, or PBMCs (not recorded which).

The DNA sequence follows: TGCAGTGCTCTGCGGGCTCAAGGCTTCTACAATGAGCAGTTCTTC. Translated, this is CSALRAQGFYNEQFF. The chain uses TRBV20-1 and TRBJ2-1; a weak D assignment points to TRBD2 (5 bases agree). Measured from the cysteine to the phenylalanine, the CDR3 is 15 residues long. Only the CDR3 DNA is retained, 45 bases long and in frame from the first base. V is reduced by 5 bases and J by 3 bases, leaving a spacing of 17 bases between them. From the germline V gene (reference sequence), CDR1 is DFQATT and CDR2 is SNEGSKA.